These T cell receptor beta chains were read from a single sample in a study of cytomegalovirus exposure and HLA in healthy donors. Repertoires were generated with immunoSEQ multiplex PCR, while TCRdb's copy carries only in-frame clones and drops some. The repertoire has some 170,000 clones, 80% of them found once; the top ten carry 9.5% to 10%. Sequencing used PBMCs. The receptors here all came from a man aged 18-30 years in good health and CMV-seropositive. Both conserved end residues are part of each CDR3. D genes are given only for firm matches. Clone size is stated in some rows and not others, as once, few, many or a class when expanded.

D gene	clone size	V gene	J gene	CDR3 DNA	CDR3 protein
TRBD1	.	TRBV6-1	TRBJ2-7	TGTGCCAGCCGAGGGGACAGGGTATACGAGCAGTACTTC	CASRGDRVYEQYF
.	.	TRBV15	TRBJ1-2	TGTGCCACCAGCGTCGACTCGTTCGGCTACACCTTC	CATSVDSFGYTF
.	.	TRBV6-5	TRBJ2-7	TGTGCCAGCAGTTCCTCAGGCGGCTCCTACGAGCAGTACTTC	CASSSSGGSYEQYF
.	.	TRBV23-1	TRBJ2-7	TGCGCCAGCAGTCAATCGCGGAGGACAGTTAGCTCCTACGAGCAGTACTTC	CASSQSRRTVSSYEQYF
TRBD2	.	TRBV7-8	TRBJ2-2	TGTGCCAGCAGGGTAGCGGGAGGTGGCGGGGAGCTGTTTTTT	CASRVAGGGGELFF
.	.	TRBV12-5	TRBJ1-5	TGTGCTAGTGGCACGGGAGAAAGCAATCAGCCCCAGCATTTT	CASGTGESNQPQHF
TRBD2	.	TRBV11-2	TRBJ2-1	TGTGCCAGCAGACGGGACTCTAGCGGTTACAATGAGCAGTTCTTC	CASRRDSSGYNEQFF
TRBD1	.	TRBV27	TRBJ1-1	TGTGCCAGCAGCCGTATCGGACAGGGTAGGTACACTGAAGCTTTCTTT	CASSRIGQGRYTEAFF
.	.	TRBV12-5	TRBJ1-1	TGTGCTAGTGGTTTGGGCCGGGACATTAACACTGAAGCTTTCTTT	CASGLGRDINTEAFF
TRBD1	once	TRBV2	TRBJ2-5	TGTGCCACAAAGGACAGGTCTCAAGAGACCCAGTACTTC	CATKDRSQETQYF
TRBD2	.	TRBV19	TRBJ2-1	TGTGCCAGTAGTACGGCGGGAGGGTACTACAATGAGCAGTTCTTC	CASSTAGGYYNEQFF
TRBD1	.	TRBV28	TRBJ1-3	TGTGCCAGCAGCCCGGACAGGGGCAACATATATTTT	CASSPDRGNIYF
.	.	TRBV5-6	TRBJ2-1	TGTGCCAGCAGCTTGAGTCCGGGAGCAGAGCACAATGAGCAGTTCTTC	CASSLSPGAEHNEQFF
.	few	TRBV10-2	TRBJ2-3	TGCGCCAGCAGTGAGTCAAGAGGCGTGAGCACAGATACGCAGTATTTT	CASSESRGVSTDTQYF
TRBD1	.	TRBV27	TRBJ2-7	TGTGCCAGCAGAGGTCCGGGACAGAGACCCTACGAGCAGTACTTC	CASRGPGQRPYEQYF
TRBD1	.	TRBV11-2	TRBJ2-7	TGTGCCAGCAGCTTGAGGACAGGGGCACACGAGCAGTACTTC	CASSLRTGAHEQYF
TRBD1	.	TRBV5-1	TRBJ1-4	TGCGCCAGCAGCTTGGATTGGGGCAGGGGGGAAAAACTGTTTTTT	CASSLDWGRGEKLFF
TRBD1	.	TRBV19	TRBJ1-5	TGTGCCACAAAGACGGGACAGGGGAATCAGCCCCAGCATTTT	CATKTGQGNQPQHF
TRBD1	.	TRBV25-1	TRBJ1-2	TGTGCCAGCAGTGTACCTGGACAGGGAATGAAGGACGGCTACACCTTC	CASSVPGQGMKDGYTF